A selection of T cell receptor beta chains follows, all from one sample in a study of response to subunit inactivated influenza vaccine. TCRdb passed the RT-PCR reads through MiXCR, listing each CDR3 protein once. The table lists around 570,000 distinct CDR3 sequences, roughly 8.2% of them singletons. The source was PBMCs from blood, collected roughly 24 months after vaccination. Every receptor here comes from a man aged 50 to 69 who received an inactivated influenza vaccine. Both conserved end residues are part of each CDR3. Each record gives: clone size, J gene, V gene, D gene, CDR3 protein, CDR3 DNA. A D gene is named only where the DNA matches it firmly. Expanded clones get a size class; other rows say once, few or many, or leave the size out.

size: .
J: TRBJ2-7
V: TRBV7-8
D: .
CDR3: CASSLEVRTVTYEQYF
DNA: TGTGCCAGCAGCTTAGAGGTCAGGACGGTAACCTACGAGCAGTACTTC

size: .
J: TRBJ2-7
V: TRBV20-1
D: .
CDR3: CSARGQVTVEQYF
DNA: TGCAGTGCTAGAGGTCAGGTAACTGTCGAGCAGTACTTC

size: few
J: TRBJ1-1
V: TRBV5-1
D: .
CDR3: CASSIEGQMNTEAFF
DNA: TGCGCCAGCAGCATAGAAGGACAGATGAACACTGAAGCTTTCTTT

size: few
J: TRBJ1-2
V: TRBV4-1
D: TRBD1
CDR3: CASSQVWTGVLMNSGYTF
DNA: TGCGCCAGCAGCCAAGTATGGACAGGGGTTCTAATGAACTCGGGCTACACCTTC

size: .
J: TRBJ2-7
V: TRBV7-9
D: TRBD2
CDR3: CASSLGASGATYEQYF
DNA: TGTGCCAGCAGCTTAGGGGCTAGCGGGGCTACCTACGAGCAGTACTTC

size: .
J: TRBJ2-7
V: TRBV7-9
D: .
CDR3: CASSSISTGHEQYF
DNA: TGTGCCAGCAGCTCGATCTCGACGGGCCATGAGCAGTACTTC

size: many
J: TRBJ2-1
V: TRBV7-9
D: TRBD2
CDR3: CASSPRLAGDGEQFF
DNA: TGTGCCAGCAGCCCGCGACTAGCGGGAGACGGTGAGCAGTTCTTC

size: many
J: TRBJ1-5
V: TRBV28
D: .
CDR3: CASSSTVEVSNQPQHF
DNA: TGTGCCAGCAGTTCGACGGTGGAGGTTAGCAATCAGCCCCAGCATTTT

size: few
J: TRBJ1-2
V: TRBV28
D: .
CDR3: CATETSDSWGYGYTF
DNA: TGTGCCACCGAAACCTCAGACTCCTGGGGCTATGGCTACACCTTC

size: many
J: TRBJ2-1
V: TRBV15
D: TRBD2
CDR3: CATSSGTSGSYGNEQFF
DNA: TGTGCCACCAGCAGCGGGACTAGCGGGAGTTACGGCAATGAGCAGTTCTTC

size: many
J: TRBJ2-1
V: TRBV20-1
D: .
CDR3: CSARSGRGPSSYNEQFF
DNA: TGCAGTGCTAGATCGGGGAGGGGGCCGAGCTCCTACAATGAGCAGTTCTTC

size: .
J: TRBJ1-1
V: TRBV7-2
D: .
CDR3: CASSYTNTEAFF
DNA: TGTGCCAGCAGCTATACCAACACTGAAGCTTTCTTT

size: few
J: TRBJ2-3
V: TRBV6-4
D: .
CDR3: CASSDSTGRTDTQYF
DNA: TGTGCCAGCAGTGACTCGACAGGTCGGACAGATACGCAGTATTTT

size: few
J: TRBJ2-5
V: TRBV20-1
D: TRBD1
CDR3: CSAIVGQGWETQYF
DNA: TGCAGTGCTATAGTTGGACAGGGGTGGGAGACCCAGTACTTC

size: few
J: TRBJ2-7
V: TRBV15
D: TRBD2
CDR3: CATSSRKLAGGPDEQYF
DNA: TGTGCCACCAGCAGCCGAAAGCTAGCGGGAGGGCCCGACGAGCAGTACTTC

size: many
J: TRBJ2-1
V: TRBV11-2
D: .
CDR3: CASSRLGTSSGSNEQFF
DNA: TGTGCCAGCAGCCGACTCGGGACTTCCTCGGGCAGTAATGAGCAGTTCTTC

size: few
J: TRBJ2-1
V: TRBV6-2/TRBV6-3
D: .
CDR3: CASSERAEQFF
DNA: TGTGCCAGCAGCGAGAGGGCTGAGCAGTTCTTC

size: many
J: TRBJ1-2
V: TRBV6-4
D: .
CDR3: CASSDSLGGYTF
DNA: TGTGCCAGCAGTGACTCATTGGGCGGCTACACCTTC

size: many
J: TRBJ2-3
V: TRBV6-5
D: .
CDR3: CASSYEGTTDTQYF
DNA: TGTGCCAGCAGTTACGAAGGGACAACAGATACGCAGTATTTT

size: .
J: TRBJ2-1
V: TRBV7-2
D: TRBD1
CDR3: CASSSDRGHYNEQFF
DNA: TGTGCCAGCAGCTCGGACAGGGGACACTACAATGAGCAGTTCTTC

size: .
J: TRBJ2-7
V: TRBV15
D: .
CDR3: CATSRDWGQTSYEQYF
DNA: TGTGCCACCAGCAGAGATTGGGGCCAGACCTCCTACGAGCAGTACTTC

size: many
J: TRBJ1-1
V: TRBV5-1
D: .
CDR3: CASSLNAANTEAFF
DNA: TGCGCCAGCAGCTTGAACGCCGCGAACACTGAAGCTTTCTTT

size: few
J: TRBJ2-2
V: TRBV7-8
D: TRBD2
CDR3: CASSFISIAGVNTGELFF
DNA: TGTGCCAGCAGCTTTATCTCCATAGCGGGGGTTAACACCGGGGAGCTGTTTTTT

size: .
J: TRBJ2-5
V: TRBV6-2/TRBV6-3
D: TRBD2
CDR3: CASRPTSGRWETQYF
DNA: TGTGCCAGCAGGCCTACTAGCGGGAGATGGGAGACCCAGTACTTC

size: .
J: TRBJ1-1
V: TRBV30
D: .
CDR3: CAWRGLNTEAFF
DNA: TGTGCCTGGCGTGGCTTAAACACTGAAGCTTTCTTT

size: once
J: TRBJ2-7
V: TRBV30
D: .
CDR3: CAWTRDSYEQYF
DNA: TGTGCCTGGACTCGGGACTCCTACGAGCAGTACTTC

size: .
J: TRBJ1-2
V: TRBV12-3/TRBV12-4
D: .
CDR3: CASSQTPAGYTF
DNA: TGTGCCAGCAGCCAAACCCCGGCTGGCTACACCTTC

size: few
J: TRBJ2-7
V: TRBV7-2
D: TRBD1
CDR3: CASSLAGGEIEQYF
DNA: TGTGCCAGCAGCTTAGCAGGGGGCGAGATCGAGCAGTACTTC

size: .
J: TRBJ2-7
V: TRBV19
D: TRBD1
CDR3: CASSATTGTAFVLPYEQYF
DNA: TGTGCCAGTAGTGCGACAACCGGGACAGCCTTCGTATTACCCTACGAGCAGTACTTC

size: few
J: TRBJ2-1
V: TRBV6-2/TRBV6-3
D: TRBD2
CDR3: CASTTSGGYNEQFF
DNA: TGTGCCAGCACCACTAGCGGGGGATACAATGAGCAGTTCTTC

size: many
J: TRBJ2-1
V: TRBV12-3/TRBV12-4
D: .
CDR3: CASSPWGAYNEQFF
DNA: TGTGCCAGCAGCCCTTGGGGGGCTTACAATGAGCAGTTCTTC

size: .
J: TRBJ1-6
V: TRBV4-1
D: TRBD1
CDR3: CASSQDPGGYYNSPLHF
DNA: TGCGCCAGCAGCCAAGATCCAGGGGGCTACTATAATTCACCCCTCCACTTT

size: few
J: TRBJ1-5
V: TRBV2
D: .
CDR3: CASSVESNQPQHF
DNA: TGTGCCAGCAGTGTTGAGAGCAATCAGCCCCAGCATTTT

size: .
J: TRBJ1-4
V: TRBV25-1
D: .
CDR3: CASSAGPGEKLFF
DNA: TGTGCCAGCAGTGCAGGACCGGGGGAAAAACTGTTTTTT

size: .
J: TRBJ2-1
V: TRBV27
D: .
CDR3: CASSLTWVGYNEQFF
DNA: TGTGCCAGCAGTTTAACGTGGGTCGGGTACAATGAGCAGTTCTTC

size: few
J: TRBJ2-1
V: TRBV6-5
D: .
CDR3: CASSYSKREQFF
DNA: TGTGCCAGCAGTTACTCGAAACGGGAGCAGTTCTTC

size: .
J: TRBJ2-2
V: TRBV6-1
D: TRBD2
CDR3: CASTLSGSVPGELFF
DNA: TGTGCCAGCACCCTTAGCGGGAGTGTTCCCGGGGAGCTGTTTTTT

size: many
J: TRBJ2-3
V: TRBV7-2
D: .
CDR3: CASSPQWGGTDTQYF
DNA: TGTGCCAGCAGCCCACAGTGGGGGGGCACAGATACGCAGTATTTT

size: many
J: TRBJ1-2
V: TRBV12-3/TRBV12-4
D: .
CDR3: CASSLGQYNYGYTF
DNA: TGTGCCAGCAGTTTAGGGCAGTATAACTATGGCTACACCTTC

size: .
J: TRBJ2-5
V: TRBV20-1
D: TRBD2
CDR3: CSAPRGGEETQYF
DNA: TGCAGTGCTCCCCGCGGGGGGGAAGAGACCCAGTACTTC

size: .
J: TRBJ1-5
V: TRBV2
D: .
CDR3: CASSYRAGVQPQHF
DNA: TGTGCCAGCAGTTATAGGGCAGGGGTGCAGCCCCAGCATTTT

size: .
J: TRBJ2-2
V: TRBV5-1
D: TRBD1
CDR3: CASSLNRGPAGELFF
DNA: TGCGCCAGCAGCTTGAACAGGGGGCCGGCCGGGGAGCTGTTTTTT

size: few
J: TRBJ2-5
V: TRBV12-3/TRBV12-4
D: .
CDR3: CASSFSGGGKTQYF
DNA: TGTGCCAGCAGTTTTTCCGGGGGCGGGAAGACCCAGTACTTC

size: few
J: TRBJ2-7
V: TRBV24-1
D: .
CDR3: CAPHGWGAWDYEQYF
DNA: TGTGCCCCGCATGGATGGGGGGCTTGGGACTACGAGCAGTACTTC

size: many
J: TRBJ2-1
V: TRBV7-2
D: .
CDR3: CASSSRALGGGLKGQFF
DNA: TGTGCCAGCAGCTCAAGAGCTTTAGGGGGAGGGCTTAAGGGGCAGTTCTTC

size: few
J: TRBJ1-5
V: TRBV28
D: .
CDR3: CASGLRSWDQPQHF
DNA: TGTGCCAGCGGGCTCAGGTCTTGGGATCAGCCCCAGCATTTT

size: .
J: TRBJ1-2
V: TRBV25-1
D: .
CDR3: CASRHTGLDGYTF
DNA: TGTGCCAGCAGACATACAGGGCTGGATGGCTACACCTTC

size: .
J: TRBJ2-2
V: TRBV27
D: TRBD2
CDR3: CASSSRLAGITGELFF
DNA: TGTGCCAGCAGTTCCCGACTAGCGGGGATCACCGGGGAGCTGTTTTTT

size: many
J: TRBJ2-5
V: TRBV20-1
D: TRBD1
CDR3: CSASLGQLGETQYF
DNA: TGCAGTGCTAGTCTGGGACAGTTGGGGGAGACCCAGTACTTC

size: many
J: TRBJ2-7
V: TRBV5-1
D: .
CDR3: CASSLAAGGPYEQYF
DNA: TGCGCCAGCAGCTTGGCCGCCGGGGGCCCCTACGAGCAGTACTTC

size: .
J: TRBJ2-5
V: TRBV7-9
D: .
CDR3: CASSEQSPVQYF
DNA: TGTGCCAGCAGCGAACAAAGTCCCGTTCAGTACTTC

size: .
J: TRBJ2-2
V: TRBV7-2
D: TRBD1
CDR3: CASSTGTDITGELFF
DNA: TGTGCCAGCTCTACCGGGACAGACATTACCGGGGAGCTGTTTTTT

size: few
J: TRBJ2-5
V: TRBV9
D: TRBD2
CDR3: CASSLTSLQETQYF
DNA: TGTGCCAGCAGCCTGACTAGCCTTCAAGAGACCCAGTACTTC

size: .
J: TRBJ2-4
V: TRBV4-1
D: .
CDR3: CASSQPGVAKNIQYF
DNA: TGCGCCAGCAGCCAACCAGGAGTAGCCAAAAACATTCAGTACTTC

size: few
J: TRBJ2-6
V: TRBV6-2/TRBV6-3
D: .
CDR3: CASSYPRGFVASGANVLTF
DNA: TGTGCCAGCAGTTACCCTAGGGGTTTTGTAGCCTCTGGGGCCAACGTCCTGACTTTC

size: .
J: TRBJ2-3
V: TRBV12-3/TRBV12-4
D: .
CDR3: CASSLSTGGGTDTQYF
DNA: TGTGCCAGCAGTTTAAGCACGGGCGGGGGCACAGATACGCAGTATTTT

size: few
J: TRBJ2-1
V: TRBV5-5
D: TRBD1
CDR3: CASSLVGQSYNEQFF
DNA: TGTGCCAGCAGCTTGGTGGGACAGAGCTACAATGAGCAGTTCTTC